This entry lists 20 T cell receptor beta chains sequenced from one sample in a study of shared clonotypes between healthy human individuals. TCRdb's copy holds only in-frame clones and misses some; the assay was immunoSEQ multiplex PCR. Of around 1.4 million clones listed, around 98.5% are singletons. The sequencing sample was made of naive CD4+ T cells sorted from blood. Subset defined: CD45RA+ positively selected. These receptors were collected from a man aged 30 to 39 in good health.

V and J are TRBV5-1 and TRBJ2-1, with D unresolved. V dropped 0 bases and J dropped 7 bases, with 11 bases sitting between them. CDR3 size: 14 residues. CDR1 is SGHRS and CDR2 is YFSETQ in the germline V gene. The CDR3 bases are TGCGCCAGCAGCTTGGCCGGGCGTAAAAATGAGCAGTTCTTC. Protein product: CASSLAGRKNEQFF.

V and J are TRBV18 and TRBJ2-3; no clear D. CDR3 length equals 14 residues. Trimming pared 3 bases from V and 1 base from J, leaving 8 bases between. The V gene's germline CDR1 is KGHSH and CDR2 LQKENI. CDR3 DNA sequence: TGTGCCAGCTCACCGCAGGCGCGCACAGATACGCAGTATTTT. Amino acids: CASSPQARTDTQYF.

The CDR3 sequence is CASRDHLGQGANEKLFF. In DNA form, the CDR3 reads TGTGCCAGCAGGGACCACCTCGGACAGGGCGCTAATGAAAAACTGTTTTTT. The rearrangement joins TRBV28 to TRBJ1-4, with TRBD1 identical over 8 bases. The J segment lost 3 bases and the V segment lost 6 bases, leaving 12 bases of the junction unmatched. Germline V gene data show CDR1 as MDHEN and CDR2 as SYDVKM. The CDR3 runs to 17 residues.

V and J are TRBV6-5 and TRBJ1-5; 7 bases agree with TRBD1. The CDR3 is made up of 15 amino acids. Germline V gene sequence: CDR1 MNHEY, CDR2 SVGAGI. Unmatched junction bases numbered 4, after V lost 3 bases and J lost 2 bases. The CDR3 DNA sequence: TGTGCCAGCAGTTATGACAGGGACGGCAATCAGCCCCAGCATTTT. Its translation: CASSYDRDGNQPQHF.

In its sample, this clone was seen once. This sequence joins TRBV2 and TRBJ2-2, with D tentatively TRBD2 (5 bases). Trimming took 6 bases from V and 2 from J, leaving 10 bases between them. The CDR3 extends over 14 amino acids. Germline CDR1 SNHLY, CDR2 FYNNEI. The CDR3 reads CASSDEGNTGELFF. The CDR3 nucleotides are TGTGCCAGCAGCGACGAGGGTAACACCGGGGAGCTGTTTTTT.

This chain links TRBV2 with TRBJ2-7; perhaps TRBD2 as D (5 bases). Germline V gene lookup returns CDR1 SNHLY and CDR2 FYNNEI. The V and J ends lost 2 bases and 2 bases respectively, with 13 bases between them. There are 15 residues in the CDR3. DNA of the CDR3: TGTGCCAGCAGTGAAAACCTAGCTCAAACCTACGAGCAGTACTTC. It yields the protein CASSENLAQTYEQYF.

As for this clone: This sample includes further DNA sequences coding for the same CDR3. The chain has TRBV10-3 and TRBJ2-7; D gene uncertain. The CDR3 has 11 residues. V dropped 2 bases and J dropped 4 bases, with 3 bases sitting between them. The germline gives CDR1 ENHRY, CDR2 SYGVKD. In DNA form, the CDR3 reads TGTGCCATCAGTGAGGGGTACGAGCAGTACTTC. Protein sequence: CAISEGYEQYF.

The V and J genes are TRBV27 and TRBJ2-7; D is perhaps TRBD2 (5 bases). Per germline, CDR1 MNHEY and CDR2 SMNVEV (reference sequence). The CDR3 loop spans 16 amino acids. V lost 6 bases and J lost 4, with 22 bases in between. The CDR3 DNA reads TGTGCCAGCAGCCTCGACTACCCGACGGGTTTATACGAGCAGTACTTC. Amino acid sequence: CASSLDYPTGLYEQYF.

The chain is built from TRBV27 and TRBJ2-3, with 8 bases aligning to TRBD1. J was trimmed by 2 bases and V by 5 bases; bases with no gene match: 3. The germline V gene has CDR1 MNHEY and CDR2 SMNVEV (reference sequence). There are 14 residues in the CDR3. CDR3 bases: TGTGCCAGCAGTAGGGACAGGAACACAGATACGCAGTATTTT. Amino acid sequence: CASSRDRNTDTQYF.

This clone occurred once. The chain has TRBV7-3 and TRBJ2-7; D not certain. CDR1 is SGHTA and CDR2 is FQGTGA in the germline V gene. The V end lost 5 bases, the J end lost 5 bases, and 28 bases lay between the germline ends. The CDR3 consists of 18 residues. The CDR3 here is CASSPLARARAGVDEQYF. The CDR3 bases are TGTGCCAGCAGCCCATTAGCCCGGGCCCGTGCTGGGGTCGACGAGCAGTACTTC. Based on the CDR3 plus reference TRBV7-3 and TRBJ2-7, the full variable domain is GAGVSQTPSNKVTEKGKYVELRCDPISGHTALYWYRQSLGQGPEFLIYFQGTGAADDSGLPNDRFFAVRPEGSVSTLKIQRTERGDSAVYLCASSPLARARAGVDEQYFGPGTRLTVT.

The CDR3 reads CASSLTANQPQHF. The CDR3 DNA reads TGTGCCAGCAGCTTAACAGCCAATCAGCCCCAGCATTTT. The V and J genes are TRBV5-5 and TRBJ1-5; no definite D call. V was pared by 2 bases and J by 3 bases, with 6 bases between. Germline values: CDR1 SGHKS, CDR2 YYEKEE (reference sequence). This CDR3 contains 13 residues. The full variable domain, completed using reference TRBV5-5 and TRBJ1-5, is DAGVTQSPTHLIKTRGQQVTLRCSPISGHKSVSWYQQVLGQGPQFIFQYYEKEERGRGNFPDRFSARQFPNYSSELNVNALLLGDSALYLCASSLTANQPQHFGDGTRLSIL.

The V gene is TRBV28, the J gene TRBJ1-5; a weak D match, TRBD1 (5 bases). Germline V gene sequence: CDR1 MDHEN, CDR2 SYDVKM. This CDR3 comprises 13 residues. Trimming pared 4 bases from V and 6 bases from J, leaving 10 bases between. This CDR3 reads CASSSGGSQPQHF. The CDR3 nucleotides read TGTGCCAGCAGTTCCGGGGGAAGTCAGCCCCAGCATTTT.

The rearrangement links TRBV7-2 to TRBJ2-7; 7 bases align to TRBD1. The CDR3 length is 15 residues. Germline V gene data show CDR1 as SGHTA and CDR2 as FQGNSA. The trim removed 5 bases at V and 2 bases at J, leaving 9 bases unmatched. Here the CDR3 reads CASSATTGAAYEQYF. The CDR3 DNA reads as TGTGCCAGCAGCGCAACAACAGGGGCCGCCTACGAGCAGTACTTC.

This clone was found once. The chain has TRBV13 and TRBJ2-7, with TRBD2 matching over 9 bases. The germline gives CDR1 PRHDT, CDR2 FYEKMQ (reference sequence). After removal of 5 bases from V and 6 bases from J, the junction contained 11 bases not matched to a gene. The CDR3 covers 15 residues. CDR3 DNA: TGTGCCAGCAGCCTCCGACTCGGACTAGCGCCCGAGCAGTACTTC. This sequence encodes CASSLRLGLAPEQYF.

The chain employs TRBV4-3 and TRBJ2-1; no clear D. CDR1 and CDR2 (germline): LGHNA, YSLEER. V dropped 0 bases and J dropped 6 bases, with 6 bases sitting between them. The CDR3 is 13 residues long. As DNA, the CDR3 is TGCGCCAGCAGCCAAGAGGATCGCAATGAGCAGTTCTTC. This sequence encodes CASSQEDRNEQFF.

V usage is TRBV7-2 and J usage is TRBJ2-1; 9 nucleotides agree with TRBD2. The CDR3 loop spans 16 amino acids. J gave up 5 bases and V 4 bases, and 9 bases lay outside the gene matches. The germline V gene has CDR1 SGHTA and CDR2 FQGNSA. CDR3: CASSSLLAGWDNEQFF. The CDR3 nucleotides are TGTGCCAGCAGCTCCCTCCTAGCGGGATGGGACAATGAGCAGTTCTTC.

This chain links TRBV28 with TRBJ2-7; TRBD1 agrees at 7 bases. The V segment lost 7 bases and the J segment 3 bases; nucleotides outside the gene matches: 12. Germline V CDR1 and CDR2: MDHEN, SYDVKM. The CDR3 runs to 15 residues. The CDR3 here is CASTQNYRGDYEQYF. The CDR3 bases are TGTGCCAGCACCCAGAATTACAGGGGAGACTACGAGCAGTACTTC.

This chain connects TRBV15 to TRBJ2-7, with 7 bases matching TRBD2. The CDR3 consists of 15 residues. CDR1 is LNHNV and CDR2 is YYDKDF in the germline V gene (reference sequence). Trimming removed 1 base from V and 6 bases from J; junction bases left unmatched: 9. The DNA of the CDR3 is TGTGCCACCAGCAGAGCCCGGGGGTGGGAGGGCGAGCAGTACTTC. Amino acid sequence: CATSRARGWEGEQYF.

The chain's CDR3 is CASSRREGSNQPQHF. CDR3 DNA: TGTGCCAGCAGTCGCAGGGAGGGTAGCAATCAGCCCCAGCATTTT. The chain is built from TRBV2 and TRBJ1-5, with a tentative D call TRBD1 (5 bases). V was shortened by 5 bases and J by 0 bases, with 11 bases between the two germline ends. The CDR3 loop spans 15 amino acids. The germline V gene encodes CDR1 SNHLY and CDR2 FYNNEI.

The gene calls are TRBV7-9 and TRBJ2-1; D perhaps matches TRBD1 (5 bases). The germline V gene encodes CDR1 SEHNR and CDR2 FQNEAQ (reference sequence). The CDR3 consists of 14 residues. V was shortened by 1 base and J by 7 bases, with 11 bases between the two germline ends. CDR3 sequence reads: CASSLGVGLNEQFF. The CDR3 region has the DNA TGTGCCAGCAGCTTAGGGGTGGGGCTTAATGAGCAGTTCTTC.